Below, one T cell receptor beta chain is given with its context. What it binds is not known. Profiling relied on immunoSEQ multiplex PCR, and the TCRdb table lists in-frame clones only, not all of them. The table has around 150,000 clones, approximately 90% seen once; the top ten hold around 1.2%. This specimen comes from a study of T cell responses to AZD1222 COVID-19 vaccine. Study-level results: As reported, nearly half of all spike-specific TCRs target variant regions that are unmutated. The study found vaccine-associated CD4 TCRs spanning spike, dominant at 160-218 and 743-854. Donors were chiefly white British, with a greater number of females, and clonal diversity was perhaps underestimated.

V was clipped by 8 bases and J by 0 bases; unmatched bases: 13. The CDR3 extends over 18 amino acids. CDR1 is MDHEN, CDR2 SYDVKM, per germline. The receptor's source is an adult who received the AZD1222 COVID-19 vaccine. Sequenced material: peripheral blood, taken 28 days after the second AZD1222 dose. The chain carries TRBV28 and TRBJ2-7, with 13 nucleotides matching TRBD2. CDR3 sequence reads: CASGIPGLAGRSSYEQYF. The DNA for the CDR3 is TGTGCCAGCGGAATTCCGGGACTAGCGGGAAGGAGCTCCTACGAGCAGTACTTC.